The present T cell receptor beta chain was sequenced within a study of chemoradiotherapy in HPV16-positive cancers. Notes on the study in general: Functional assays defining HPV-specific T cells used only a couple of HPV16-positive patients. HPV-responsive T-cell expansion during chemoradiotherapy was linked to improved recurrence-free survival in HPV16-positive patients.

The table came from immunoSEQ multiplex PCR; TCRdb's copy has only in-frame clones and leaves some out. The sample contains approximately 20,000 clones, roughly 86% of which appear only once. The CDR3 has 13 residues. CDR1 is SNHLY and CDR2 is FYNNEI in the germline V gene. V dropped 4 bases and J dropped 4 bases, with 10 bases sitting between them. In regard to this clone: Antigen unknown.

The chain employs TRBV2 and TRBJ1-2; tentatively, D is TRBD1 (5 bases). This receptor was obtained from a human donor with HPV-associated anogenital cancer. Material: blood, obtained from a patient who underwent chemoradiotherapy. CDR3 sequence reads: CASSGRVVYGYTF. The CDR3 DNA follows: TGTGCCAGCAGTGGCAGGGTGGTCTATGGCTACACCTTC.